These 20 T cell receptor beta chains were all obtained from the same sample, sequenced in a study of T cell responses to AZD1222 COVID-19 vaccine. Libraries were prepared by immunoSEQ multiplex PCR; TCRdb keeps only in-frame clonotypes and omits some of them. The table records some 86,000 clones, around nine tenths of them present only once. Sequences were derived from peripheral blood, sampled 28 days after the second AZD1222 dose. The receptors were gathered from an adult who received the AZD1222 COVID-19 vaccine.

This clone was seen once. The chain links TRBV5-4 to TRBJ1-1, with D possibly TRBD1 on 5 matching bases. The CDR3 length is 13 residues. V lost 2 bases to trimming and J lost 12 bases, with 17 bases between them. Per the germline V gene, CDR1 is SGHNT and CDR2 is YYREEE (reference sequence). The CDR3 reads CASSLTGRSKTFF. CDR3 sequence (DNA): TGTGCCAGCAGCTTAACGGGACGCTCAAAGACTTTCTTT.

The chain employs TRBV11-2 and TRBJ2-7; 9 nucleotides line up with TRBD2. The CDR3 runs to 14 residues. Germline CDR1 reads SGHAT; CDR2 reads FQNNGV. V dropped 4 bases and J dropped 6; count of bases not matched to a gene: 7. This CDR3 is CASSSTVSGSEQYF. The CDR3 DNA follows: TGTGCCAGCAGCTCAACTGTTAGCGGGAGCGAGCAGTACTTC.

The rearrangement uses TRBV15 and TRBJ2-7; maybe TRBD2 (5 bases). CDR3 length equals 13 residues. The germline V gene encodes CDR1 LNHNV and CDR2 YYDKDF (reference sequence). V lost 2 bases and J 4 bases, leaving 9 bases between the germline ends. CDR3 amino acids: CATSRKGAYEQYF. CDR3 nucleotide sequence: TGTGCCACCAGCAGAAAGGGAGCATACGAGCAGTACTTC.

The DNA of the CDR3 is TGTGCCTGGAGTGTTTCCTTTAACACTGAAGCTTTCTTT. Translated: CAWSVSFNTEAFF. The chain joins TRBV30 to TRBJ1-1; unclear D gene. With 0 bases removed from V and 2 bases from J, the gap between germline ends came to 7 bases. This CDR3 is built from 13 residues. Germline-derived CDR1 and CDR2 are GTSNPN and SVGIG (reference sequence). The full variable domain, rest sourced from reference TRBV30 and TRBJ1-1, is SQTIHQWPATLVQPVGSPLSLECTVEGTSNPNLYWYRQAAGRGLQLLFYSVGIGQISSEVPQNLSASRPQDRQFILSSKKLLLSDSGFYLCAWSVSFNTEAFFGQGTRLTVV.

DNA for the CDR3: TGTGCCAGCAGCCAAAATGGGGCCAGAATCTATGGCTACACCTTC. Amino acids: CASSQNGARIYGYTF. The chain combines TRBV11-2 with TRBJ1-2, with a tentative D call TRBD1 (5 bases). This CDR3 has 15 amino acids. V gave up 5 bases and J gave up 4 bases, with 17 bases separating them. The germline CDR1 and CDR2 sequences are SGHAT and FQNNGV.

This sequence joins TRBV15 and TRBJ2-1, with 11 positions matching TRBD2. CDR1 LNHNV and CDR2 YYDKDF come from the germline V gene (reference sequence). CDR3 length equals 15 residues. J lost 4 bases, V lost 5 bases, and 4 bases had no gene match. The CDR3 DNA reads TGTGCCACCAGCCCCGGGACTAGCGGTTACAATGAGCAGTTCTTC. Translating gives CATSPGTSGYNEQFF.

The chain carries TRBV18 and TRBJ2-7; the D is unclear. The CDR3 is 14 residues long. The V gene's germline CDR1 is KGHSH and CDR2 LQKENI. V was clipped by 0 bases and J by 3 bases, with 9 bases between them. The CDR3 bases are TGTGCCAGCTCACCACCTGGAAGCCGCTACGAGCAGTACTTC. Amino acid sequence: CASSPPGSRYEQYF.

The CDR3: CASSRVQGVTGKPQHF. Written as DNA, the CDR3 is TGTGCCAGCAGTCGGGTGCAGGGGGTAACTGGGAAGCCCCAGCATTTT. The chain combines TRBV11-2 with TRBJ1-5, with 7 bases that match TRBD1. The CDR3 spans 16 residues. V trimming: 6 bases; J trimming: 8 bases; junction bases outside the gene matches: 16. The germline V gene has CDR1 SGHAT and CDR2 FQNNGV.

V gene TRBV7-2 combines with J gene TRBJ1-2; possibly TRBD1 for D (5 bases). The germline V gene has CDR1 SGHTA and CDR2 FQGNSA. Trimming stripped 4 bases from V and 2 bases from J, with 17 bases between. The CDR3 length is 16 residues. CDR3 amino acids: CASSSAVGGQNYGYTF. CDR3 nucleotides: TGTGCCAGCAGCTCCGCAGTTGGGGGTCAGAACTATGGCTACACCTTC.

The V and J genes are TRBV21-1 and TRBJ1-1. TRBV21-1 is designated a pseudogene. The CDR3 is 14 amino acids. Here the CDR3 reads CASSKCDGRGEAFF. The DNA for the CDR3 is TGTGCCAGCAGCAAATGTGACGGGAGGGGTGAAGCTTTCTTT.

The gene calls are TRBV3-1 (or the pseudogene TRBV3-2) and TRBJ2-7, with D tentatively TRBD1 (6 bases). Germline CDR1 reads LGHDT; CDR2 reads YNNKEL (reference sequence). Between the trimmed V and J ends, which lost 4 bases and 2 bases, there was a span of 12 bases. The CDR3 runs to 14 residues. CDR3: CASSPTGIPYEQYF. The CDR3 coding sequence is TGTGCCAGCAGCCCAACAGGGATTCCCTACGAGCAGTACTTC.

V and J are TRBV2 and TRBJ2-3; the D is unclear. Trimming took 4 bases from V and 6 from J, leaving 5 bases between them. The CDR3 spans 11 residues. Germline V gives CDR1 SNHLY, CDR2 FYNNEI. In DNA, the CDR3 is TGTGCCAGCAGTGGTAGGGATACGCAGTATTTT. It yields the protein CASSGRDTQYF.

This sequence joins TRBV7-9 and TRBJ2-5; 10 nucleotides align to TRBD1. CDR3 length: 16 residues. The J segment lost 1 base and the V segment lost 4 bases, leaving 6 bases of the junction unmatched. Per the germline V gene, CDR1 is SEHNR and CDR2 is FQNEAQ (reference sequence). As DNA, the CDR3 is TGTGCCAGCAGCTCGGGGGACAGGGGTCTCCAAGAGACCCAGTACTTC. Amino acid sequence: CASSSGDRGLQETQYF.

This sequence joins TRBV5-1 and TRBJ1-3; D is ambiguous. The V and J ends lost 4 bases and 2 bases respectively, with 13 bases between them. This CDR3 region has 15 residues. Germline loops: CDR1 SGHRS, CDR2 YFSETQ. The CDR3 nucleotides read TGCGCCAGCAGCCTGTGGAGTGGGACTGGAAACACCATATATTTT. Encoded protein: CASSLWSGTGNTIYF.

The table lists this clone with a count of one. In nucleotides, the CDR3 is TGTGCCAGTGCCCGCGGGAGAATCCACGAGCAGTACTTC. It specifies CASARGRIHEQYF. V gene TRBV3-1 (or the pseudogene TRBV3-2) combines with J gene TRBJ2-7; TRBD2 aligns across 7 bases. CDR1 is LGHDT, CDR2 YNNKEL, per germline (reference sequence). J lost 5 bases, V lost 9 bases, and 10 bases had no gene match. The CDR3 extends over 13 amino acids.

V is TRBV2 and J is TRBJ1-1; tentatively, D is TRBD1 (6 bases). Trimming left V 7 bases short and J 3 bases short, with 15 bases between. Germline V gene sequence: CDR1 SNHLY, CDR2 FYNNEI. The CDR3 sequence is 14 residues long. In DNA form, the CDR3 reads TGTGCCAGCATGGGGGGCACTGGGGACACTGAAGCTTTCTTT. Translated, it gives CASMGGTGDTEAFF.

V and J are TRBV5-4 and TRBJ2-1, with 9 bases identical to TRBD2. There are 16 residues in the CDR3. The J segment lost 4 bases and the V segment lost 3 bases, leaving 8 bases of the junction unmatched. Germline CDR1 is SGHNT and CDR2 is YYREEE (reference sequence). CDR3 region: CASSYGLAPGYNEQFF. CDR3 DNA sequence: TGTGCCAGCAGCTACGGACTAGCGCCGGGGTACAATGAGCAGTTCTTC.

The rearrangement uses TRBV24-1 and TRBJ2-1, with no clear D. The V and J ends lost 6 bases and 0 bases respectively, with 11 bases between them. Germline V lookup: CDR1 KGHDR, CDR2 SFDVKD. The CDR3 spans 15 residues. CDR3 amino acids: CATSLGRSSYNEQFF. The CDR3 DNA is TGTGCCACCAGTTTAGGACGCAGCTCCTACAATGAGCAGTTCTTC.

The chain carries TRBV27 and TRBJ2-2; 9 positions match TRBD1. This CDR3 has 17 amino acids. V was pared by 11 bases and J by 6 bases, with 19 bases of the junction left unmatched. Per germline, CDR1 MNHEY and CDR2 SMNVEV (reference sequence). CDR3 in DNA: TGTGCCCCTCCCTTCAACAGGGGGCCCCGAGGGGCCGGGGAGCTGTTTTTT. Protein product: CAPPFNRGPRGAGELFF.

The chain couples TRBV6-1 to TRBJ1-4; the D gene is possibly TRBD1 (6 bases). CDR1 is MNHNS and CDR2 is SASEGT in the germline V gene. V gave up 2 bases and J gave up 3 bases, with 13 bases separating them. The CDR3 runs to 16 residues. This chain's CDR3 is CASSETVWTANEKLFF. For the CDR3, the DNA is TGTGCCAGCAGTGAAACGGTTTGGACAGCTAATGAAAAACTGTTTTTT.